This T cell receptor (beta chain) derives from a study of cytomegalovirus exposure and HLA in healthy donors listed by TCRdb under 2017. Background for the entire study: An earlier analysis of roughly 630 of the donors reported more than 250 Gb of sequence data and approximately 110 million unique TCR beta sequences from 150 million to 200 million T cells. About 300 gigabases of sequencing data and 70 million to 85 million unique TCR sequences were included in an early release covering around 650 HLA-typed donors. Of the approximately 400 genotyped donors, approximately 83% fell in the genetic ancestry cluster associated with self-reported Caucasian donors. The study was designed to test whether signatures of past pathogen exposure could be identified by cataloging public T cell receptors. Using immunosequencing, the study profiled T cell repertoires from 640 or so subjects and related those repertoires to cytomegalovirus serostatus. Besides the first cohort of roughly 660 subjects, a separate validation cohort made up of over a hundred different subjects was used. High-throughput TCR immunosequencing, statistical association of individual TCRs with disease status, and machine learning were combined to predict cytomegalovirus infection status. A later analysis re-analyzed previously published TCR beta repertoires from approximately 670 donors and added high-resolution HLA genotyping to study TCR occurrence patterns. In the later analysis, no new phenotypic data were used to find candidate immune exposures; instead, reliance was placed on TCR beta sequences and their occurrence across donors. In an earlier analysis of roughly 580 of the donors, high-throughput TCR beta sequencing was used to judge whether each TCR beta V gene segment behaved as functional or pseudogenic. Donor age, sex, ethnicity and CMV serostatus were compiled alongside the repertoire data. A later genetic analysis took genome-wide SNP genotypes for about 55% of the roughly 670 donors and used that subset as a discovery cohort. All discovery cohort repertoires had been generated on a single sequencing platform. HLA typing included class I and class II loci at four-digit resolution. Typing coverage differed by locus: A, B, C, DRB1 and DQB1 were typed in about 629-640 donors, DQA1 in 522, DPA1 in nearly 610, and DPB1 in around 490. Several DR-DQ haplotypes were treated as single units for association and clustering because of strong linkage in the cohort. Among 300 to 450 genotyped donors of the cohort, an average of roughly 240,000 unique TCR beta nucleotide sequences were sequenced per donor, roughly 20% of them non-productive. Overall results and qualifications from the work: A later analysis reported that several top co-occurrence clusters appeared linked to parvovirus B19, influenza, CMV and Epstein-Barr virus. Presence/absence analyses assumed roughly uniform sequencing depth across donors, an assumption that may not hold. In a later analysis, most CMV-associated TCR beta chains were found to appear HLA-restricted, with HLA associations seemingly driven largely by CMV exposure. An earlier analysis of approximately 540 of the donors showed that most TCR beta V segments appeared in productive rearrangements either about 87% or about 30% of the time, which broadly matched IMGT annotations. Some IMGT-functional V segments, including TRBV6-2 and TRBV6-3, could not be told apart with the 87-base-pair reads, so those segments were excluded. According to a later genetic analysis, donors in an Asian-associated ancestry cluster had fewer N-insertions in productive TCRs than the approximately 630-donor mean. Linkage disequilibrium might explain the correlated functional status among segregating V segments, but an unknown experimental factor could not be excluded. Only TCR beta chains were sequenced in this cohort, and the absence of alpha or paired-chain data limited detectable features. A later analysis found that HLA-associated TCR beta chains were more clonally expanded and had lower generation probabilities than equally common non-associated chains. Because HLA typing was unavailable for some donors at each locus, only the typed subset was used in association tests. Some 15 rarely observed V segments, including chromosome 9 orphons, were excluded from the earlier analysis of 550 to 700 of the donors because counts were too low. Immune exposure information for the cohort was limited to CMV serostatus. An association between a missense DCLRE1C variant and V-gene and J-gene trimming of TCR beta chains was found in a later genetic analysis and replicated in an independent cohort. The authors suggested that the approach could potentially be extended to other disease states and immunological phenotypes. A group of highly shared sequence variants was considered likely to be a technical artifact of the sequencing pipeline. Most TCR sequences were seen in very few donors, while some public TCRs were found in many individuals. Specific HLA alleles were associated with 18,000 or so TCR beta sequences at a false discovery rate of 0.05 in a later analysis. A further reported finding was that TCR beta sequences accurately predicted the HLA-A and HLA-B alleles for most subjects in the first cohort. In the study, approximately 150 TCR beta chains were listed as associated with cytomegalovirus. According to a later analysis, TCR association rates differed among HLA loci, with DRB1 alleles showing the most associated TCRs and HLA-C alleles showing the fewest. When HLA alleles, especially DR and DQ, strongly co-occurred, attributing TCR associations to individual alleles was difficult. Cytomegalovirus status was reported to be diagnosed by the classifier with high specificity and sensitivity in both the original and validation cohorts. A few of the identified cytomegalovirus-associated TCR beta chains were confirmed in vitro to be specific for cytomegalovirus antigens.

The cohort comprised approximately 700 healthy bone marrow donors. All cohort members were sampled while nominally healthy, although unrecorded immune exposures were likely present. The donor was CMV seronegative and belonged to the group of 320 or so seronegative cohort members. Every donor gave a peripheral blood sample, and the peripheral blood mononuclear cells from that sample were used for TCR beta sequencing. The Qiagen DNeasy Blood Extraction Kit was used to extract genomic DNA from the blood cell samples. Receptors were amplified or captured by the immunoSEQ multiplex PCR assay. For the multiplex PCR, a mixture combining 60 forward primers for TCR Vbeta segments and 13 reverse primers for TCR Jbeta segments was used. The CDR3 region of rearranged TCR beta genes was amplified from genomic DNA with a multiplex PCR assay. The Illumina HiSeq System was used to sequence the amplified TCR beta libraries as 87-base-pair reads. The published analysis was carried out like this. In a later analysis, some 80 million unique TCR beta chains were counted across the 690 or so repertoires, and approximately 11 million of these chains were shared by at least two donors. To remove PCR and sequencing errors, raw reads were error-corrected and collapsed into unique sequences using a nearest-neighbor algorithm that merged closely related sequences. V, D and J gene segments were assigned by aligning CDR3 sequences to IMGT reference sequences. For a sequence to be retained, a match of at least six nucleotides was required to both a V gene segment and a J gene segment. Rearrangements were classified as productive when the CDR3 lacked stop codons and remained in frame with V and J, and all other rearrangements were classified as non-productive. Following IMGT convention, CDR3 was defined as the stretch from the second conserved V-encoded cysteine up to the conserved J-encoded phenylalanine. The earlier analysis of 500 to 750 of the donors excluded any sequence lacking an unambiguous match to a single V gene segment. In an earlier analysis of several hundred of the donors, V segments were called functional above 56.7% productive rearrangements and were called segregating when the between-donor standard deviation exceeded 5%. To diagnose cytomegalovirus status from the catalog of TCR beta chain sequences, a statistical classification framework was built. In a later analysis, V and J genes were assigned by comparing TCR nucleotide sequences against IMGT/GENE-DB human TR gene sequences. A later analysis assigned CDR3 sequences and most-parsimonious VDJ recombination scenarios with the TCRdist pipeline. In a later analysis, every TCR beta chain was defined by the combination of its CDR3 amino acid sequence and its V-gene family, and reads without a unique V-gene family were dropped. In a later analysis, several hundred highly shared, low-generation-probability nucleotide sequences were removed to address suspected cross-contamination and a sequencing artifact. For each public chain, a later analysis derived a clonal expansion index from normalized ranks of inferred template counts within each repertoire. In a later analysis, generation probabilities were computed using a VDJ recombination model fitted to out-of-frame rearrangements, and the results were checked against IGoR. Hypergeometric tests were used in a later analysis to score TCR-TCR, TCR-HLA and TCR-CMV co-occurrence, with a repertoire-size bias correction applied to the TCR pairs. In a later analysis, false discovery rates were estimated by permuting HLA or CMV assignments 20 times. In a later analysis, co-occurring TCRs were grouped with DBSCAN, and TCRdist sequence similarity was added when clustering was performed within HLA-allele-positive subsets. Co-occurrence clustering excluded repertoires with fewer than 30,000 or more than 120,000 public chains, plus five with anomalous nucleotide sharing. Not all clones reach the TCRdb copy of this immuneACCESS table, which keeps in-frame sequences only. Checked studies attribute under half of the gap to unresolved V genes and leave the rest unexplained. The V and J calls and clone size were taken over from that table, and D and trimming were inferred from the DNA. The table of this sample itemizes roughly 110,000 clones. About 4% of the sample is in the top ten clones.

About this clone itself: Its target antigen remains unknown.

V gives up 4 bases and J gives up 3 bases, and the segment between their germline ends measures 19 bases. According to the germline V gene, CDR1 reads MNHNS and CDR2 reads SASEGT. Counted from cysteine to phenylalanine, this CDR3 has 16 amino acids. Solely the CDR3 DNA is kept, with 48 bases framed from the first base. Sequenced sample: PBMCs. The TCR sequence derives from a man aged 25 to 40 in good health and CMV-seronegative. This chain joins TRBV6-1 to TRBJ2-7, with TRBD2 as a weak D call on 7 bases. The DNA sequence follows: TGTGCCAGCAGTGGTGGTAGGGCGGGGGCGTTCTACGAGCAGTACTTC. It is translated as CASSGGRAGAFYEQYF.